This T cell receptor (beta chain) was obtained from a study of blood T cell repertoires in COVID-19. At the level of the study: Acute and convalescent COVID-19 samples came from the United States, Italy and Spain.

The CDR3 is made up of 13 amino acids. Trimming took off 3 bases at V and 0 bases at J, with 3 bases between the two ends. To note about this clone: Additional DNA sequences in this sample encode the identical CDR3.

In the study's own analysis: Estimates of nucleated cell counts were drawn from the amplification of reference gene primers. Assay: immunoSEQ multiplex PCR; the TCRdb copy retains only in-frame clones and omits some. V, J and clone size are taken as reported in that table, and D and trimming were inferred from the DNA itself. The profile shows 250,000 to 350,000 clones, roughly 89% of them singletons. Cohort assignment relied on participant-reported clinical history. The chain has TRBV12-3 or TRBV12-4 and TRBJ1-5; D unclear. The TCR originated in a woman aged 18-29 years with acute COVID-19. Sequenced: PBMCs or T cells enriched from blood (not recorded which). The CDR3 loop reads CASSLYSNQPQHF. The CDR3 nucleotides read TGTGCCAGCAGTTTGTATAGCAATCAGCCCCAGCATTTT.